The present TCR beta chain was sequenced within a study of cytomegalovirus exposure and HLA in healthy donors. Overall study: Counted in an early data release were about 86 million unique TCRs from HLA-typed donors. Regarding the study as a whole: Researchers reported from a later analysis that most CMV-associated TCR beta chains appeared HLA-restricted.

Donors sampled were nominally healthy, though unrecorded immune exposures were likely. This clone was recorded a few times. Its cognate antigen is unknown. CDR3 length: 16 amino acids. Trimming stripped 6 bases from V and 2 bases from J, with 17 bases between. In germline, CDR1 is MNHNY, CDR2 SVGAGI (reference sequence). The PCR contained 60 Vbeta and 13 Jbeta primers. Produced via immunoSEQ multiplex PCR; TCRdb's table is partial and in-frame only. The sample consists of roughly 190,000 clones, 79% of them appearing once. The origin of this receptor is a girl between 10 and 17 years old in good health and CMV-seropositive. Sequencing used PBMCs. The V gene is TRBV6-6, the J gene TRBJ1-5; a possible D gene is TRBD1 (6 bases). The CDR3 here is CASSHREGGGNQPQHF. As DNA, the CDR3 is TGTGCCAGCAGCCACAGGGAGGGTGGTGGCAATCAGCCCCAGCATTTT.